The 26 T cell receptor beta chains below were found in one sample sequenced in a study of T and B cells in COVID-19 patients. BIOMED2 TRB-A/B primer pools were used in multiplex TRB PCR. Via MiXCR, TCRdb re-called the multiplex PCR reads, giving one row per CDR3 protein. The sample lists around 30,000 distinct CDR3 sequences; approximately 30% were seen once. Each TRB amplification used roughly 220-550 ng of genomic DNA from blood. Sequenced sample: blood. These receptors all stem from a human donor who had recovered from COVID-19.

There are a few counts of this clonotype. This rearrangement joins TRBV7-6 to TRBJ2-4; either TRBD1 or TRBD2 may fit D (5 bases each). The CDR3 runs 21 residues. V shed 0 bases and J shed 2 bases, with 26 bases lying between them. Germline values: CDR1 SGHVS, CDR2 FNYEAQ. The CDR3 coding sequence is TGTGCCAGCAGCTTAGCTGATATGATAGCCGGGGCAGCTTTTCCCAAAAACATTCAGTACTTC. This encodes CASSLADMIAGAAFPKNIQYF.

This clonotype counts as medium-sized (0.01 to 0.1%). The chain is built from TRBV19 and TRBJ2-2; D remains unclear. The CDR3 is made up of 12 amino acids. V lost 5 bases and J 6 bases, leaving 7 bases between the germline ends. CDR1 is LNHDA and CDR2 is SQIVND in the germline V gene (reference sequence). CDR3 DNA: TGTGCCAGTAGTTTACGGTCCGGGGAGCTGTTTTTT. It is translated as CASSLRSGELFF.

In its sample, this clonotype ranks as medium-sized. V is TRBV19 and J is TRBJ2-1; 9 bases agree with TRBD2. CDR1 and CDR2 (germline): LNHDA, SQIVND (reference sequence). The CDR3 has 16 residues. Trimming at V came to 6 bases and at J to 7 bases, leaving 13 bases not matched to a gene. The CDR3 spells CASRLETGLARNEQFF. The CDR3 nucleotides read TGTGCCAGTAGATTGGAGACCGGACTAGCGAGGAATGAGCAGTTCTTC.

The chain couples TRBV11-2 to TRBJ2-1; 9 bases fit TRBD2. Trimming removed 1 base from V and 4 bases from J; junction bases left unmatched: 5. The V gene's germline CDR1 is SGHAT and CDR2 FQNNGV. CDR3 size: 16 residues. This CDR3 is CASSLAGGRGYNEQFF. CDR3 nucleotide sequence: TGTGCCAGCAGCTTAGCGGGCGGGAGGGGTTACAATGAGCAGTTCTTC.

In its sample, this clonotype was seen a few times. The chain has TRBV18 and TRBJ1-1; TRBD1 might be the D (6 bases). Germline CDR1 and CDR2: KGHSH and LQKENI. Trimming stripped 5 bases from V and 2 bases from J, with 9 bases between. The CDR3 spans 13 residues. The CDR3 is CASSRTVNTEAFF. The CDR3, as DNA: TGTGCCAGCTCAAGGACAGTAAACACTGAAGCTTTCTTT. The whole variable domain, remainder taken from reference TRBV18 and TRBJ1-1, is NAGVMQNPRHLVRRRGQEARLRCSPMKGHSHVYWYRQLPEEGLKFMVYLQKENIIDESGMPKERFSAEFPKEGPSILRIQQVVRGDSAAYFCASSRTVNTEAFFGQGTRLTVV.

V usage is TRBV11-1 and J usage is TRBJ1-1; the D is unclear. CDR3 size: 12 residues. Trimming stripped 5 bases from V and 7 bases from J, with 11 bases between. The germline V gene has CDR1 SGHAT and CDR2 FQDESV (reference sequence). CDR3 protein: CASSQESHEAFF. CDR3 DNA: TGTGCCAGCAGCCAAGAGTCGCATGAAGCTTTCTTT.

The V call is TRBV6-5, the J call TRBJ2-7, with D maybe TRBD1 (5 bases). The germline CDR1 and CDR2 sequences are MNHEY and SVGAGI. This CDR3 is built from 12 residues. The germline V and J ends were trimmed by 2 bases and 5 bases, with 7 bases remaining between them. The CDR3 DNA follows: TGTGCCAGCAGTTACAAAGGGGACGAGCAGTACTTC. It is translated as CASSYKGDEQYF.

V usage is TRBV5-1 and J usage is TRBJ2-6; D unclear. Germline loops: CDR1 SGHRS, CDR2 YFSETQ. Trimming cost V 3 bases and J 0 bases, with 10 bases left between them. The CDR3 consists of 16 residues. In DNA, the CDR3 is TGCGCCAGCAGCTGGACGAATTACTCTGGGGCCAACGTCCTGACTTTC. It translates to CASSWTNYSGANVLTF.

V usage is TRBV11-1 and J usage is TRBJ2-5; 11 nucleotides align to TRBD2. V lost 5 bases, J lost 5 bases, and 7 bases stayed unmatched. This CDR3 has 15 amino acids. Germline V CDR1 and CDR2: SGHAT, FQDESV (reference sequence). CDR3 nucleotides: TGTGCCAGCAGCCTCCAACTAGCGGGGGTTGAGACCCAGTACTTC. Protein: CASSLQLAGVETQYF.

The J gene is TRBJ2-5, the V gene TRBV5-1, with 9 bases identical to TRBD1. The CDR3 is made up of 15 amino acids. Trimming took 4 bases from V and 5 from J; bases not matched to a gene: 9. From germline, CDR1 is SGHRS and CDR2 YFSETQ. CDR3 amino acids: CASSPENRGRETQYF. The CDR3 DNA sequence: TGCGCCAGCAGCCCAGAGAACAGGGGGCGTGAGACCCAGTACTTC. Supplemented by reference TRBV5-1 and TRBJ2-5, the full variable domain reads KAGVTQTPRYLIKTRGQQVTLSCSPISGHRSVSWYQQTPGQGLQFLFEYFSETQRNKGNFPGRFSGRQFSNSRSEMNVSTLELGDSALYLCASSPENRGRETQYFGPGTRLLVL.

The chain recombines TRBV12-3 or TRBV12-4 with TRBJ1-6; D not certain. V gave up 7 bases and J gave up 0 bases, with 13 bases separating them. The CDR3 is 16 residues long. CDR3 DNA sequence: TGTGCCAGCACTCTGACGGAGAGCTCCTATAATTCACCCCTCCACTTT. As protein: CASTLTESSYNSPLHF.

The chain carries TRBV4-3 and TRBJ1-2; a weak D match, TRBD1 (6 bases). Trimming removed 5 bases at V and 4 bases at J, with 8 bases between. The CDR3 has 12 amino acids. Germline-derived CDR1 and CDR2 are LGHNA and YSLEER. The CDR3, as DNA: TGCGCCAGCAGCTCGGACAGCTATGGCTACACCTTC. Protein product: CASSSDSYGYTF.

This clonotype was picked up a small number of times. CDR3 sequence (DNA): TGTGCCGCCACTGGGTGGGTAAATCAGCCCCAGCATTTT. Residues: CAATGWVNQPQHF. The chain joins TRBV6-6 to TRBJ1-5, with D unclear. The V and J ends lost 11 bases and 4 bases respectively, with 15 bases between them. The CDR3 consists of 13 residues. Germline values: CDR1 MNHNY, CDR2 SVGAGI (reference sequence).

The chain links TRBV4-3 to TRBJ2-7; 10 nucleotides line up with TRBD2. The ends lost 6 bases at V and 3 bases at J; junction bases unmatched: 11. The CDR3 spans 16 residues. In germline, CDR1 is LGHNA, CDR2 YSLEER. The chain's CDR3 is CASSPSLAGVVYEQYF. In DNA, the CDR3 is TGCGCCAGCAGTCCCTCCCTAGCGGGAGTCGTCTACGAGCAGTACTTC.

The chain joins TRBV11-2 to TRBJ2-3; 16 positions match TRBD2. Trimming took 1 base from V and 1 from J; bases not matched to a gene: 8. Germline values: CDR1 SGHAT, CDR2 FQNNGV. The CDR3 totals 20 residues. CDR3 DNA sequence: TGTGCCAGCAGCTTAGGCCCGGGACTAGCGGGAGGGTGGGGCACAGATACGCAGTATTTT. This codes for CASSLGPGLAGGWGTDTQYF.

V gene TRBV12-3 or TRBV12-4 combines with J gene TRBJ2-6; no firm D call. The CDR3 is made up of 15 amino acids. Trimming stripped 6 bases from V and 3 bases from J, with 12 bases between. The CDR3 region is CASRTSSYGANVLTF. In nucleotides, the CDR3 is TGTGCCAGCAGAACTTCCAGCTATGGGGCCAACGTCCTGACTTTC.

This clonotype was counted at least ten times. The rearrangement joins TRBV27 to TRBJ2-7; D gene uncertain. Trimming removed 5 bases at V and 5 bases at J, with 16 bases between. There are 14 residues in the CDR3. Germline assignment: CDR1 MNHEY and CDR2 SMNVEV (reference sequence). The CDR3 DNA sequence: TGTGCCAGCAGTCCCCGGCCCCTCGGCCACGAGCAGTACTTC. It specifies CASSPRPLGHEQYF.

This chain uses TRBV6-6 with TRBJ1-5, with D possibly matching TRBD1 (6 bases). Trimming removed 7 bases from V and 0 bases from J, with 10 bases in between. CDR3 size: 14 residues. Germline assignment: CDR1 MNHNY and CDR2 SVGAGI (reference sequence). The CDR3 DNA follows: TGTGCCAGCAATACAGGGAATAGCAATCAGCCCCAGCATTTT. It specifies CASNTGNSNQPQHF.

This clonotype has just a few counts. This chain links TRBV6-1 with TRBJ2-6, with 7 bases identical to TRBD1. CDR3 length: 18 residues. Germline trimming cut 7 bases from V and 4 bases from J; bases unmatched to any gene: 16. Germline lookup yields CDR1 MNHNS and CDR2 SASEGT. CDR3 sequence (DNA): TGTGCCAGCACCCCAAGCCCCGGACAGGAAGCCGGGGCCAACGTCCTGACTTTC. Amino acid sequence: CASTPSPGQEAGANVLTF.

The chain couples TRBV6-2 or TRBV6-3 to TRBJ1-6, with 10 positions matching TRBD1. Unmatched junction bases numbered 3, after V lost 4 bases and J lost 6 bases. Germline CDR1 MNHEY, CDR2 SVGEGT. The CDR3 length is 15 residues. The CDR3 is CASSSRQGANSPLHF. The CDR3 nucleotides are TGTGCCAGCAGTTCCCGACAGGGGGCTAATTCACCCCTCCACTTT.

The gene calls are TRBV20-1 and TRBJ2-1; D possibly corresponds to TRBD2 (7 bases). The V end lost 1 base, the J end lost 1 base, and 14 bases lay between the germline ends. CDR1 and CDR2 (germline): DFQATT, SNEGSKA (reference sequence). The CDR3 covers 16 residues. CDR3 amino acids: CSARVRGGHSYNEQFF. The CDR3 bases are TGCAGTGCTAGAGTTCGCGGGGGCCATTCCTACAATGAGCAGTTCTTC.

The chain uses TRBV20-1 and TRBJ2-7, with a tentative D call TRBD1 (6 bases). The germline V gene encodes CDR1 DFQATT and CDR2 SNEGSKA (reference sequence). The CDR3 totals 12 residues. V lost 6 bases and J 1 base, leaving 10 bases between the germline ends. In DNA form, the CDR3 reads TGCAGTGCAGCCGACAGGTCCTACGAGCAGTACTTC. Protein product: CSAADRSYEQYF.

This clonotype has only a few counts. V is TRBV5-6 and J is TRBJ2-7; D call uncertain. This CDR3 region has 11 residues. The V and J ends lost 5 bases and 3 bases respectively, with 6 bases between them. CDR1 SGHDT and CDR2 YYEEEE come from the germline V gene. In DNA, the CDR3 is TGTGCCAGCAGTGCGGACTACGAGCAGTACTTC. Translating gives CASSADYEQYF. The full variable domain, with the rest looked up from reference TRBV5-6 and TRBJ2-7, is DAGVTQSPTHLIKTRGQQVTLRCSPKSGHDTVSWYQQALGQGPQFIFQYYEEEERQRGNFPDRFSGHQFPNYSSELNVNALLLGDSALYLCASSADYEQYFGPGTRLTVT.

This clonotype appeared a few times. The chain carries TRBV12-3 or TRBV12-4 and TRBJ1-4, with D possibly matching TRBD1 (6 bases). Trimming shortened V by 4 bases and J by 0 bases, and 9 bases separated the two germline ends. The CDR3 loop spans 15 amino acids. The CDR3 nucleotides are TGTGCCAGCAGTTCCTACAGGGCAACTAATGAAAAACTGTTTTTT. Encoded protein: CASSSYRATNEKLFF.

The table lists this clonotype with many counts. The chain uses TRBV19 and TRBJ1-1; a possible D gene is TRBD1 (5 bases). CDR3 length equals 12 residues. Germline V gene data show CDR1 as LNHDA and CDR2 as SQIVND (reference sequence). Deletions cut 4 bases from V and 5 bases from J, with 8 bases between. The CDR3 sequence is CASSSGGTEAFF. As DNA, the CDR3 is TGTGCCAGTAGTAGCGGGGGAACTGAAGCTTTCTTT.

This clonotype occurred a few times. This chain uses TRBV12-3 or TRBV12-4 with TRBJ1-6, with 7 positions matching TRBD1. The trim removed 5 bases at V and 9 bases at J, leaving 4 bases unmatched. The CDR3 spans 13 residues. The chain's CDR3 is CASSMTGSSPLHF. CDR3 coding DNA: TGTGCCAGCAGTATGACAGGGAGTTCACCCCTCCACTTT.